Listed here are 25 T cell receptor beta chains from one sample, sequenced in a study of Graves' ophthalmopathy and Graves' hyperthyroidism. RNA transcripts were the source from which TCR beta CDR3 regions were amplified. Scientists carried out first-round RT-PCR using HTBI primers and then a second-round multiplex PCR. MiXCR, run by TCRdb on the multiplex PCR reads, gives a single entry per CDR3 protein. The data contain 200,000 to 250,000 distinct CDR3 sequences, about a fifth of them singletons. The sequencing sample was made of peripheral blood. These receptors were collected from a woman aged 45-65 years with Graves' ophthalmopathy.

In this sample, this clonotype turned up once. This CDR3 is CASSPPTGGSTDTQYF. As DNA, the CDR3 is TGTGCCAGCTCACCACCGACAGGGGGGAGCACAGATACGCAGTATTTT. This chain uses TRBV18 with TRBJ2-3; 9 bases line up with TRBD1. The CDR3 is 16 residues long. Germline lookup yields CDR1 KGHSH and CDR2 LQKENI. V shed 0 bases and J 0 bases; nucleotides not matched to a gene: 1.

At least ten counts were recorded for this clonotype. J is TRBJ2-5 and V is TRBV10-3, with D perhaps matching TRBD1 or TRBD2 (6 bases each). The CDR3 extends over 16 amino acids. V gave up 0 bases and J gave up 3 bases, with 14 bases separating them. The germline CDR1 and CDR2 sequences are ENHRY and SYGVKD. CDR3 region: CAISESSGEGEETQYF. CDR3 DNA: TGTGCCATCAGTGAGTCTAGCGGCGAGGGGGAAGAGACCCAGTACTTC.

V gene TRBV27 combines with J gene TRBJ1-2; 7 bases fit TRBD1. Germline lookup yields CDR1 MNHEY and CDR2 SMNVEV (reference sequence). The CDR3 covers 15 residues. The ends lost 5 bases at V and 5 bases at J; junction bases unmatched: 11. The CDR3 here is CASSTYATGNYGYTF. CDR3 DNA: TGTGCCAGCAGTACCTATGCGACAGGGAATTATGGCTACACCTTC.

This rearrangement joins TRBV28 to TRBJ1-5, with unresolved D. The CDR3 loop spans 14 amino acids. Germline values: CDR1 MDHEN, CDR2 SYDVKM. Trimming cost V 3 bases and J 0 bases, with 6 bases left between them. For the CDR3, the DNA is TGTGCCAGCAGTTTCAGGTCTAGCAATCAGCCCCAGCATTTT. This gives the protein CASSFRSSNQPQHF. Together with reference TRBV28 and TRBJ1-5, the CDR3 gives the full variable domain: DVKVTQSSRYLVKRTGEKVFLECVQDMDHENMFWYRQDPGLGLRLIYFSYDVKMKEKGDIPEGYSVSREKKERFSLILESASTNQTSMYLCASSFRSSNQPQHFGDGTRLSIL.

The chain joins TRBV6-5 to TRBJ2-7; 10 bases map to TRBD2. CDR1 is MNHEY, CDR2 SVGAGI, per germline. This CDR3 has 15 residues. With 4 bases clipped from V and 3 bases from J, the junction kept 6 bases outside the gene matches. The CDR3 is CASSSPWTSGYEQYF. The CDR3 DNA reads TGTGCCAGCAGTTCCCCCTGGACTAGCGGCTACGAGCAGTACTTC.

This clonotype was seen ten or more times. The gene calls are TRBV7-9 and TRBJ1-2; D might be TRBD1 (5 bases). The germline V gene has CDR1 SEHNR and CDR2 FQNEAQ (reference sequence). Trimming left V 5 bases short and J 8 bases short, with 21 bases between. The CDR3 is made up of 15 amino acids. The CDR3 region has the DNA TGTGCCAGCAGCCCCTTTTCAGGGCTTGGCGGGGGCTACACCTTC. It encodes CASSPFSGLGGGYTF.

To note about this clonotype: This may stem from a read error, because a much larger clone lies one nucleotide away. The CDR3 here is CASSGTQRNYGYTF. The CDR3 DNA follows: TGTGCCAGCAGCGGCACTCAGCGTAACTATGGCTACACCTTC. The chain joins TRBV3-1 to TRBJ1-2; the D is unclear. Germline-derived CDR1 and CDR2 are LGHDT and YNNKEL (reference sequence). V lost 5 bases to trimming and J lost 1 base, with 11 bases between them. The CDR3 extends over 14 amino acids.

This clonotype was found a few times. V is TRBV5-1 and J is TRBJ2-5; 8 bases match TRBD2. The CDR3 loop spans 11 amino acids. Germline CDR1 is SGHRS and CDR2 is YFSETQ. The V gene end was trimmed by 0 bases and the J gene end by 14 bases; junction bases not matched to a gene: 3. The DNA for the CDR3 is TGCGCCAGCAGCTTGGGTGGACTAGCTTACTTC. Its protein is CASSLGGLAYF. Full variable domain (missing parts from reference TRBV5-1 and TRBJ2-5): KAGVTQTPRYLIKTRGQQVTLSCSPISGHRSVSWYQQTPGQGLQFLFEYFSETQRNKGNFPGRFSGRQFSNSRSEMNVSTLELGDSALYLCASSLGGLAYFGPGTRLLVL.

This clonotype appeared many times. V is TRBV28 and J is TRBJ2-2; D perhaps matches TRBD2 (7 bases). Per the germline V gene, CDR1 is MDHEN and CDR2 is SYDVKM. This CDR3 has 15 residues. V dropped 3 bases and J dropped 7 bases, with 15 bases sitting between them. The CDR3 sequence: CASSFGGALGGELFF. As DNA, the CDR3 is TGTGCCAGCAGTTTTGGGGGGGCGCTGGGCGGGGAGCTGTTTTTT.

The table lists this clonotype with many counts. The CDR3, as DNA: TGTGCCAGTAATGGGCTATCCTATGGCTACACCTTC. This codes for CASNGLSYGYTF. The chain combines TRBV19 with TRBJ1-2; D unclear. The V gene lost 7 bases and the J gene lost 4 bases, with 10 bases spanning the gap. The CDR3 is 12 amino acids. Looked up from germline, CDR1 is LNHDA and CDR2 is SQIVND (reference sequence). Variable domain in full (rest from reference TRBV19 and TRBJ1-2): DGGITQSPKYLFRKEGQNVTLSCEQNLNHDAMYWYRQDPGQGLRLIYYSQIVNDFQKGDIAEGYSVSREKKESFPLTVTSAQKNPTAFYLCASNGLSYGYTFGSGTRLTVV.

This clonotype was recorded many times. The genes are TRBV19 and TRBJ2-2; D may be TRBD1 (5 bases). In germline, CDR1 is LNHDA, CDR2 SQIVND (reference sequence). V lost 2 bases, J lost 1 base, and 5 bases lay in between. The CDR3 spans 14 residues. CDR3 nucleotides: TGTGCCAGTAGTATACAGGGGAACACCGGGGAGCTGTTTTTT. Translated: CASSIQGNTGELFF.

This clonotype was detected many times. The chain uses TRBV12-3 or TRBV12-4 and TRBJ1-2; D is possibly TRBD1 (5 bases). This CDR3 has 13 amino acids. Trimming took off 2 bases at V and 2 bases at J, with 6 bases between the two ends. The CDR3 DNA reads as TGTGCCAGCAGTTTAAACAGGAACTATGGCTACACCTTC. This gives the protein CASSLNRNYGYTF.

This clonotype was seen many times. This chain joins TRBV10-3 and TRBJ2-2; D is perhaps TRBD2 (5 bases). From germline, CDR1 is ENHRY and CDR2 SYGVKD. The V gene lost 3 bases and the J gene lost 1 base, with 9 bases spanning the gap. This CDR3 is 15 amino acids long. CDR3 in DNA: TGTGCCATCAGTGACAGCGGCGTGAACACCGGGGAGCTGTTTTTT. It encodes CAISDSGVNTGELFF.

In this sample, this clonotype turned up many times. The chain couples TRBV20-1 to TRBJ1-2; weak D call: TRBD1 (5 bases). Germline values: CDR1 DFQATT, CDR2 SNEGSKA (reference sequence). CDR3 length: 12 amino acids. V lost 6 bases, J lost 2 bases, and 10 bases lay in between. The CDR3 here is CSALTANYGYTF. CDR3 nucleotide sequence: TGCAGTGCGCTGACAGCCAACTATGGCTACACCTTC.

This clonotype was detected a few times. This rearrangement joins TRBV19 to TRBJ2-3, with D possibly TRBD2 on 5 matching bases. V lost 1 base and J lost 0, with 8 bases in between. There are 15 residues in the CDR3. Germline lookup yields CDR1 LNHDA and CDR2 SQIVND (reference sequence). The chain's CDR3 is CASSIGGLSTDTQYF. The CDR3 coding sequence is TGTGCCAGTAGTATAGGAGGACTTAGCACAGATACGCAGTATTTT.

The V and J genes are TRBV6-5 and TRBJ2-5, with unresolved D. The germline V gene has CDR1 MNHEY and CDR2 SVGAGI. The CDR3 totals 13 residues. The V end lost 0 bases, the J end lost 4 bases, and 6 bases lay between the germline ends. The CDR3 reads CASSYSEGETQYF. The CDR3 DNA is TGTGCCAGCAGTTACTCGGAAGGAGAGACCCAGTACTTC.

This clonotype was observed at least ten times. The CDR3 nucleotides read TGTGCCAGTAAAATCGCAGGAGATAGCAATCAGCCCCAGCATTTT. This gives the protein CASKIAGDSNQPQHF. The chain carries TRBV19 and TRBJ1-5, with no clear D. The CDR3 spans 15 residues. The germline CDR1 and CDR2 sequences are LNHDA and SQIVND (reference sequence). V was trimmed by 7 bases and J by 0 bases, leaving 13 bases between them.

This clonotype was counted many times. The chain employs TRBV12-3 or TRBV12-4 and TRBJ1-1; a weak D match, TRBD1 (5 bases). CDR3 length: 14 amino acids. Trimming left V 6 bases short and J 4 bases short, with 15 bases between. The CDR3 nucleotides are TGTGCCAGCAGGCCCACAGGAAAGTCCACTGAAGCTTTCTTT. It is translated as CASRPTGKSTEAFF.

Of note for this clonotype: This may arise from a read error, as a much more abundant clone is one base away. The CDR3 region has the DNA TGCAGTGCTCGCCTAGCGGTTTTAAGCTTCTACGAGCAGTACTTC. Amino acids: CSARLAVLSFYEQYF. J is TRBJ2-7 and V is TRBV20-1; 7 bases are a match to TRBD2. Per the germline V gene, CDR1 is DFQATT and CDR2 is SNEGSKA (reference sequence). The junction had 13 bases not matched to a gene; V was cut back by 5 bases and J by 3 bases. This CDR3 spans 15 amino acids.

This clonotype was seen once. A much larger clone sits a single nucleotide away, making a read error possible. The CDR3 sequence is CASRAGGSNEQYF. The CDR3 nucleotides read TGTGCCAGCAGAGCCGGGGGTAGCAATGAGCAGTACTTC. This chain joins TRBV28 and TRBJ2-7, with D possibly TRBD2 on 6 matching bases. Germline CDR1 and CDR2: MDHEN and SYDVKM. The CDR3 extends over 13 amino acids. Trimming left V 6 bases short and J 7 bases short, with 16 bases between. The full variable domain, completed using reference TRBV28 and TRBJ2-7, is DVKVTQSSRYLVKRTGEKVFLECVQDMDHENMFWYRQDPGLGLRLIYFSYDVKMKEKGDIPEGYSVSREKKERFSLILESASTNQTSMYLCASRAGGSNEQYFGPGTRLTVT.

This clonotype was detected many times. The chain recombines TRBV29-1 with TRBJ1-2; TRBD1 is a possible D gene (6 bases). Per the germline V gene, CDR1 is SQVTM and CDR2 is ANQGSEA. Deletions cut 6 bases from V and 1 base from J, with 21 bases between. The CDR3 sequence is 16 residues long. The CDR3 DNA reads TGCAGCGTCCCAATGACCCCAGGGACACTTAACTATGGCTACACCTTC. Amino acid sequence: CSVPMTPGTLNYGYTF.

The chain links TRBV4-1 to TRBJ2-1; TRBD2 is a possible D gene (6 bases). The ends were cut back, 0 bases at V and 14 bases at J, with 14 bases in the middle. This CDR3 region has 13 residues. The germline gives CDR1 MGHRA, CDR2 YSYEKL. CDR3 coding DNA: TGCGCCAGCAGCCAAGAAGGACTAACCTTAAAGTTCTTC. This sequence encodes CASSQEGLTLKFF.

This clonotype was counted only a few times. CDR3 protein: CASPGQGAPTEAFF. The CDR3, as DNA: TGTGCCAGCCCAGGACAGGGGGCGCCCACTGAAGCTTTCTTT. The rearrangement joins TRBV28 to TRBJ1-1; 11 bases are shared with TRBD1. The germline CDR1 and CDR2 sequences are MDHEN and SYDVKM. CDR3 length: 14 amino acids. Trimming cost V 8 bases and J 4 bases; bases outside gene matches: 6.

This clonotype was recorded a few times. This could be a read error, since a much larger clone is one nucleotide away. The chain links TRBV6-4 to TRBJ1-5, with TRBD1 matching 7 bases. The CDR3 contains 17 residues. Germline V gives CDR1 MRHNA, CDR2 SNTAGT. The CDR3 coding sequence is TGTTCCAGCAGCGGGACCCTTACCGGGACAGACAATCAGCCCCAGCATTTT. This sequence encodes CSSSGTLTGTDNQPQHF.

This clonotype was counted many times. V gene TRBV6-5 combines with J gene TRBJ1-6, with 8 bases that match TRBD1. The CDR3 has 14 amino acids. Germline values: CDR1 MNHEY, CDR2 SVGAGI. V shed 4 bases, J shed 9 bases, and the junction held 5 bases outside the gene matches. The CDR3 DNA follows: TGTGCCAGCAGTTTGGACAGGGTCAGTTCACCCCTCCACTTT. Translated, it gives CASSLDRVSSPLHF.